Below, one T cell receptor (beta chain) is given with its context. There are many counts of this clonotype. No much larger clonotype is one base removed from it; base qualities were not supplied. The sample is drawn from a study of Japanese encephalitis immunity and Zika vaccine responses (dated by TCRdb to about 2021). Study-wide context: The included participants were given three 5.0 ug doses of alum-adjuvanted ZPIV at weeks 0, 4 and 28. A two-dose regimen of JEV vaccine (IXIARO), with doses given 28 days apart, was administered to 11 to 12 participants two to three months before the first ZPIV dose. One dose of YFV vaccine (YF-VAX) was administered before ZPIV to 12 to 13 participants, and fewer than ten participants were flavivirus-naive. For TCR sequencing, a handful of representative participants were selected from each pre-vaccination group, and samples were taken at week 0 (after pre-vaccination, before ZPIV) and at week 52. TCR repertoires from a few flavivirus-naive individuals were also analyzed at weeks 2, 6 and 52 after the start of ZPIV vaccination. For stimulation, either ZIKV structural-protein peptide pools divided into flavivirus-conserved and non-conserved sets were used, or JEV or YFV peptides matching the pre-vaccination. ZIKV peptides were 15-mers overlapping by 11 residues, selected for NetMHCpan/NetMHCII-predicted epitopes with affinity below 50 nM. The study asked whether earlier vaccination against Japanese encephalitis virus (JEV) or yellow fever virus (YFV) shaped CD4 T cell responses to the Zika vaccine.

Study-wide conclusions, independent of this receptor: Only a few individuals showed CD8 T cell responses to ZIKV peptide pools, and those responses were very low in magnitude. After ZPIV, a significant decrease in repertoire richness of CD4 T cells responding to conserved ZIKV epitopes was observed in JEV-pre-vaccinated donors. The analysis covered only a subset of trial participants who had three doses and adequate samples, rather than the whole vaccinated cohort. Sample size limitations prevented peptide-pool deconvolution, so the individual peptides driving cross-reactive responses were not identified. Repertoire similarity across time-points and stimulations was higher in JEV-pre-vaccinated donors than in YFV-pre-vaccinated donors, indicating more clonotypes shared between ZIKV and JEV stimulation. Samples were clustered by participant, with no similarity observed between individuals, suggesting that no public TCRs were detected.

CDR1 and CDR2 are drawn from the germline V gene (reference sequence): LGHDT, YNNKEL. The CDR3 contains 15 residues, cysteine and phenylalanine counted. Only CDR3 DNA remains: 45 bases, in frame from the first base. Cut back by 1 base and 4 bases, the V and J ends lie 12 bases apart. PBMCs were labeled with CellTrace CFSE and were cultured for under 7 days in RPMI containing around 8% human serum plus peptide pools at 0.85 to 1 ug/mL each. On a BD FACSAria, proliferating CD4 T cells were sorted without fixation as live CD56-CD19-CD16-CD3+CD4+ CFSE-low cells. Enrolled adults were healthy and were found to be seronegative for ZIKV, JEV, YFV, DENV and WNV by microneutralization screening. Samples came from a phase 1, double-blinded, randomized, placebo-controlled trial of an alum-adjuvanted Zika purified-inactivated virus (ZPIV) vaccine. Peripheral blood mononuclear cells were isolated by standard procedure and were kept frozen in liquid nitrogen until use.

Library preparation used 5' RACE. TCRbeta libraries were pooled in proportion to their sorted cell numbers before sequencing. Total RNA was extracted from the sorted cells with RNAzol RT, and cDNA was synthesized using an oligo(dT) primer and a template-switching oligo. The TCRbeta V-CDR3-J region was amplified by PCR between a SMARTer oligo primer and a TCRbeta constant-region primer using Kapa HiFi. A second PCR attached Illumina adaptors and sample-specific index barcodes, followed by HighPrep bead cleanup and Bioanalyzer confirmation of a band of roughly 650 bp. The libraries were sequenced on an Illumina MiSeq using 2x151 bp paired-end reads. The published analysis was carried out like this. An in-house Java program demultiplexed the reads, and MiXCR assigned TCRbeta annotations and counted clonotypes. Repertoire overlap was measured with Morisita-Horn indices from the R package vegan, along with UPGMA clustering and Circos plots of recurring clonotypes. Shannon diversity and richness were normalized to the maximum possible value based on input cell numbers, so that values between 0 and 1 were obtained. CDR3beta sequences were aligned using MUSCLE, distances were calculated using SeqinR, and multidimensional scaling was plotted in R. TCRdb reprocessed the public reads (quality trimming at Q25 with fastp, clone calling with MiXCR) and kept in-frame beta chains. Each entry merges the rows of one CDR3 protein and shows their most common DNA and genes. TCRdb, not the original authors, processed these V and J calls. The sample contains under 1,200 distinct CDR3 sequences, 3.1% of them found a single time. Of the sample, more than 15% falls within the top ten clones.

The sequence was collected from an adult man who received an inactivated Zika virus vaccine. The chain is made from TRBV3-1 and TRBJ2-3; the D segment may tentatively be TRBD1 or TRBD2, each giving 5 matched bases. Sequencing used antigen-activated CD4+ T cells from blood, cultured, obtained during a Zika inactivated vaccine study. The CDR3 reads CASSQGLGAADTQYF. Here is the DNA: TGTGCCAGCAGCCAAGGGCTCGGGGCGGCAGATACGCAGTATTTT.